The 6 T cell receptor beta chains listed next were all sequenced from one sample in a study of cytomegalovirus exposure and HLA in healthy donors. Vbeta (60) and Jbeta (13) primers were used in the PCR. The data were produced by immunoSEQ multiplex PCR, yet TCRdb's version contains in-frame clones alone and is incomplete. The table shows about 98,000 clones, with about 81% occurring only once. The sample comprised PBMCs. All receptors come from a man aged 35-49 years in good health and CMV-seronegative.

This sequence joins TRBV5-1 and TRBJ1-1; perhaps TRBD1 as D (5 bases). Germline V gives CDR1 SGHRS, CDR2 YFSETQ. V lost 0 bases and J lost 0, with 9 bases in between. CDR3 length: 15 amino acids. Here the CDR3 reads CASSLGWGLNTEAFF. The CDR3 coding sequence is TGCGCCAGCAGCTTGGGCTGGGGCCTGAACACTGAAGCTTTCTTT. Looking up the rest from reference TRBV5-1 and TRBJ1-1 gives the full variable domain: KAGVTQTPRYLIKTRGQQVTLSCSPISGHRSVSWYQQTPGQGLQFLFEYFSETQRNKGNFPGRFSGRQFSNSRSEMNVSTLELGDSALYLCASSLGWGLNTEAFFGQGTRLTVV.

The rearrangement uses TRBV25-1 and TRBJ2-2; D not certain. This CDR3 spans 14 amino acids. Germline V gives CDR1 MGHDK, CDR2 SYGVNS. Trimming shortened V by 3 bases and J by 4 bases, and 9 bases separated the two germline ends. The CDR3 coding sequence is TGTGCCAGCAGTGATTTAGCAACCACCGGGGAGCTGTTTTTT. It translates to CASSDLATTGELFF.

This chain links TRBV5-1 with TRBJ2-3; no firm D call. The CDR3 runs to 14 residues. CDR1 is SGHRS, CDR2 YFSETQ, per germline. The V gene lost 7 bases and the J gene lost 0 bases, with 12 bases spanning the gap. The CDR3: CASRTILSTDTQYF. The CDR3 nucleotides are TGCGCCAGCCGTACAATCCTTAGCACAGATACGCAGTATTTT.

This chain links TRBV7-9 with TRBJ1-1; 9 positions match TRBD1. V shed 1 base, J shed 1 base, and the junction held 4 bases outside the gene matches. This CDR3 comprises 16 residues. The germline V gene has CDR1 SEHNR and CDR2 FQNEAQ (reference sequence). The CDR3 coding sequence is TGTGCCAGCAGCTTAGATTCGGGACAGGGGAACACTGAAGCTTTCTTT. The encoded protein is CASSLDSGQGNTEAFF. Filled out from reference TRBV7-9 and TRBJ1-1, the complete variable domain reads DTGVSQNPRHKITKRGQNVTFRCDPISEHNRLYWYRQTLGQGPEFLTYFQNEAQLEKSRLLSDRFSAERPKGSFSTLEIQRTEQGDSAMYLCASSLDSGQGNTEAFFGQGTRLTVV.

The V and J genes are TRBV19 and TRBJ1-1, with 8 nucleotides matching TRBD1. J lost 0 bases, V lost 5 bases, and 8 bases had no gene match. Germline CDR1 LNHDA, CDR2 SQIVND (reference sequence). The CDR3 runs 16 residues. The DNA of the CDR3 is TGTGCCAGTAGTCCTAGGACAGGGAAAATGAACACTGAAGCTTTCTTT. The encoded protein is CASSPRTGKMNTEAFF.

The chain has TRBV9 and TRBJ1-1; D possibly corresponds to TRBD1 (5 bases). The CDR3 runs 16 residues. Trimming took 1 base from V and 1 from J, leaving 14 bases between them. Germline V lookup: CDR1 SGDLS, CDR2 YYNGEE. The CDR3 DNA is TGTGCCAGCAGCGTAAGGGGAAACAGGCCGAACACTGAAGCTTTCTTT. Its protein product is CASSVRGNRPNTEAFF.